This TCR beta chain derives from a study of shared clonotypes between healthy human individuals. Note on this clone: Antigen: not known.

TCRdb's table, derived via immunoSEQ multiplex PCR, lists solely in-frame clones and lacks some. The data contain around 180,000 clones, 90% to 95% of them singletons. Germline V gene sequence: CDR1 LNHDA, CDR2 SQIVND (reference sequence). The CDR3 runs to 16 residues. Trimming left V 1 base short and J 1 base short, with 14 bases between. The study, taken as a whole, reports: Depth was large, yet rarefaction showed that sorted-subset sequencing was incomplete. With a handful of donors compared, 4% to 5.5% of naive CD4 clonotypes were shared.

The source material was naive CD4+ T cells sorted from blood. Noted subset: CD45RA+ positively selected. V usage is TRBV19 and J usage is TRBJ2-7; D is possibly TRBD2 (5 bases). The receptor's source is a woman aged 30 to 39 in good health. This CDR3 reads CASSIGRRAPSYEQYF. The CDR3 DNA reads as TGTGCCAGTAGTATAGGGAGGCGGGCTCCATCCTACGAGCAGTACTTC.